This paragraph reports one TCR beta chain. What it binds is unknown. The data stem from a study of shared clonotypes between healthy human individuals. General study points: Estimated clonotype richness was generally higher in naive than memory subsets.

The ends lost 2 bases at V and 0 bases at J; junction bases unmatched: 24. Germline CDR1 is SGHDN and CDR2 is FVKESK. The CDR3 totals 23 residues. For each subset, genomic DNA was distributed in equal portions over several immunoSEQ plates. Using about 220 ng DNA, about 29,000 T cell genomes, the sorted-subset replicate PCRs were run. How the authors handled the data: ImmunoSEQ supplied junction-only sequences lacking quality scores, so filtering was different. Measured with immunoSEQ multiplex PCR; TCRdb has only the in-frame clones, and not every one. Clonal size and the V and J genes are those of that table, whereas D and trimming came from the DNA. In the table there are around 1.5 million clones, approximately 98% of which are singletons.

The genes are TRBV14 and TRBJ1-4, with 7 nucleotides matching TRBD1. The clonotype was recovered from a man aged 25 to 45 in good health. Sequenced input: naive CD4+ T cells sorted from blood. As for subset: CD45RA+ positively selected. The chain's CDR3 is CASSQWAGTEWRCALATNEKLFF. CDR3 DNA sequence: TGTGCCAGCAGCCAATGGGCAGGGACAGAATGGAGATGCGCCCTTGCAACTAATGAAAAACTGTTTTTT.